What follows are 5 T cell receptor beta chains derived from one specimen sequenced in a study of CD8+ T cells in alopecia areata. Extracted RNA was reverse transcribed, and the resulting cDNA served as sequencing template. Assay used: immunoSEQ multiplex PCR; TCRdb lists only in-frame clones, some missing. Seen here are roughly 100,000 clones, approximately 52% observed once, and the top ten hold roughly 9%. Source material: CD4+ T cells sorted from blood. The origin of the receptors is a human donor in good health.

The chain links TRBV5-4 to TRBJ1-2; 7 bases are a match to TRBD1. Germline V gene lookup returns CDR1 SGHNT and CDR2 YYREEE (reference sequence). The CDR3 is 16 residues long. Germline trimming cut 4 bases from V and 0 bases from J; bases unmatched to any gene: 9. DNA for the CDR3: TGTGCCAGCAGCCAGGGAGACAGGGTAGCTAACTATGGCTACACCTTC. This encodes CASSQGDRVANYGYTF.

This clone came up a few times. V gene TRBV5-1 combines with J gene TRBJ1-1; D remains unclear. CDR1 and CDR2 (germline): SGHRS, YFSETQ. Deletions cut 0 bases from V and 5 bases from J, with 8 bases between. This CDR3 contains 13 residues. The CDR3 here is CASSLGPGTEAFF. Written as DNA, the CDR3 is TGCGCCAGCAGCTTGGGGCCGGGGACTGAAGCTTTCTTT. The complete variable domain, with remaining parts taken from reference TRBV5-1 and TRBJ1-1, reads KAGVTQTPRYLIKTRGQQVTLSCSPISGHRSVSWYQQTPGQGLQFLFEYFSETQRNKGNFPGRFSGRQFSNSRSEMNVSTLELGDSALYLCASSLGPGTEAFFGQGTRLTVV.

This clone was found a few times. This rearrangement joins TRBV27 to TRBJ2-1; 11 bases agree with TRBD2. The CDR3 has 16 residues. Looked up from germline, CDR1 is MNHEY and CDR2 is SMNVEV (reference sequence). The trim removed 3 bases at V and 12 bases at J, leaving 13 bases unmatched. This CDR3 reads CASSFSLAGANSRQFF. The CDR3 coding sequence is TGTGCCAGCAGTTTCTCACTAGCGGGGGCCAATTCTAGGCAGTTCTTC.

The rearrangement links TRBV19 to TRBJ2-6; D may be TRBD1 (6 bases). CDR1 is LNHDA, CDR2 SQIVND, per germline (reference sequence). The CDR3 loop spans 17 amino acids. V lost 7 bases and J lost 0, with 16 bases in between. This CDR3 is CASKHRVSLSGANVLTF. CDR3 bases: TGTGCCAGTAAGCACAGGGTTTCTCTCTCTGGGGCCAACGTCCTGACTTTC. Full variable domain (outside the CDR3, taken from reference TRBV19 and TRBJ2-6): DGGITQSPKYLFRKEGQNVTLSCEQNLNHDAMYWYRQDPGQGLRLIYYSQIVNDFQKGDIAEGYSVSREKKESFPLTVTSAQKNPTAFYLCASKHRVSLSGANVLTFGAGSRLTVL.

The DNA of the CDR3 is TGCAGCGTTGATAGGCAGGGGGCGAACGAGCAGTACTTC. Its translation is CSVDRQGANEQYF. The V gene is TRBV29-1, the J gene TRBJ2-7, with TRBD1 identical over 8 bases. The germline CDR1 and CDR2 sequences are SQVTM and ANQGSEA. This CDR3 is built from 13 residues. With 3 bases clipped from V and 5 bases from J, the junction kept 6 bases outside the gene matches.